This T cell receptor (beta chain) stems from a study of immune characterization of retroperitoneal liposarcoma. MiXCR was run by TCRdb on the PCR reads, yielding one entry per CDR3 protein. This table holds approximately 11,000 distinct CDR3 sequences, about a quarter found once. V was trimmed by 0 bases and J by 13 bases, leaving 14 bases between them. Germline V CDR1 and CDR2: SGHDT, YYEEEE. This CDR3 spans 13 amino acids. This TCR derives from a female donor with retroperitoneal liposarcoma. V and J are TRBV5-6 and TRBJ2-4; D is uncertain. Sequenced: tumor tissue. CDR3 residues: CASSLGLGKAQYF. DNA of the CDR3: TGTGCCAGCAGCTTGGGACTTGGCAAGGCCCAGTACTTC.